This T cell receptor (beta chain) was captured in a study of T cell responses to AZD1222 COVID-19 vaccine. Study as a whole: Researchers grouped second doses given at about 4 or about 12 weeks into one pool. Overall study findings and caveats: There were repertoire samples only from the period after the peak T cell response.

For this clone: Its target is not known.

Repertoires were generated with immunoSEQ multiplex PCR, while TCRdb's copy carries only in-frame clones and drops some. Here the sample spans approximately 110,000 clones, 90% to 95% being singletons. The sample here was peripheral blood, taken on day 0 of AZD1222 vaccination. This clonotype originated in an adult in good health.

The CDR3 nucleotides read TGTGCCAGTAGTATGCAGGGGTTCGCGGGAACTAATGAAAAACTGTTTTTT. This translates into CASSMQGFAGTNEKLFF. This rearrangement joins TRBV19 to TRBJ1-4; a weak D match, TRBD1 (6 bases). V lost 3 bases and J lost 1, with 15 bases in between. Germline V gene data show CDR1 as LNHDA and CDR2 as SQIVND (reference sequence). This CDR3 has 17 residues. Combining the CDR3 with reference TRBV19 and TRBJ1-4 gives the whole variable domain DGGITQSPKYLFRKEGQNVTLSCEQNLNHDAMYWYRQDPGQGLRLIYYSQIVNDFQKGDIAEGYSVSREKKESFPLTVTSAQKNPTAFYLCASSMQGFAGTNEKLFFGSGTQLSVL.